This passage covers 7 T cell receptor beta chains from one sample sequenced in a study of graft-versus-host responses after intestinal transplantation. The table came from immunoSEQ multiplex PCR; TCRdb's copy has only in-frame clones and leaves some out. This table has under 95,000 clones, 88% appearing once. Their specific antigens are unknown. Sequenced material: unstimulated CD4+ T cells sorted from spleen or lymph node cells, taken before transplant. The receptors originated from a human donor who was the organ donor for an intestinal transplant.

CDR3 in DNA: TGTGCCAGCAGCTTAAGAGGGGGTTTGGTCCCGGGCACAGATACGCAGTATTTT. Its translation: CASSLRGGLVPGTDTQYF. The chain links TRBV7-3 to TRBJ2-3; D might be TRBD1 (6 bases). CDR1 SGHTA and CDR2 FQGTGA come from the germline V gene. CDR3 length: 18 residues. The V and J ends lost 1 base and 1 base respectively, with 18 bases between them.

The rearrangement joins TRBV7-6 to TRBJ2-7; 7 nucleotides agree with TRBD1. Germline trimming cut 0 bases from V and 5 bases from J; bases unmatched to any gene: 10. The germline V gene has CDR1 SGHVS and CDR2 FNYEAQ. The CDR3 runs 16 residues. The CDR3 DNA sequence: TGTGCCAGCAGCTTAGCACAGGGGACCCCTTTGGACGAGCAGTACTTC. This codes for CASSLAQGTPLDEQYF.

This rearrangement joins TRBV28 to TRBJ1-2; 7 nucleotides agree with TRBD1. Germline CDR1 is MDHEN and CDR2 is SYDVKM. V lost 6 bases to trimming and J lost 13 bases; unmatched junction nucleotides: 11. The CDR3 is made up of 12 amino acids. The CDR3 sequence: CASRITRGQPTF. CDR3 nucleotide sequence: TGTGCCAGCAGAATTACAAGGGGACAGCCCACCTTC.

This rearrangement joins TRBV18 to TRBJ1-2; 7 positions agree with TRBD1. CDR3 length equals 15 residues. Trimming removed 2 bases from V and 8 bases from J; junction bases left unmatched: 11. Germline CDR1 is KGHSH and CDR2 is LQKENI. CDR3 sequence: CASSPGTGVVKGYTF. CDR3 nucleotide sequence: TGTGCCAGCTCACCAGGCACAGGGGTAGTAAAGGGCTACACCTTC.

The rearrangement uses TRBV5-1 and TRBJ1-4, with a weak D call TRBD1 (5 bases). Looked up from germline, CDR1 is SGHRS and CDR2 is YFSETQ. V lost 4 bases and J 8 bases, leaving 18 bases between the germline ends. The CDR3 extends over 15 amino acids. The CDR3 reads CASSGAQGRVEKLFF. For the CDR3, the DNA is TGCGCCAGCAGCGGGGCCCAGGGCAGGGTCGAAAAACTGTTTTTT.

The chain recombines TRBV5-5 with TRBJ1-3; no clear D. The CDR3 is 18 amino acids. Germline values: CDR1 SGHKS, CDR2 YYEKEE (reference sequence). Trimming shortened V by 0 bases and J by 4 bases, and 20 bases separated the two germline ends. The CDR3 loop is CASSLAVMARSSGNTIYF. The CDR3 nucleotides read TGTGCCAGCAGCTTGGCAGTAATGGCCCGTAGCTCGGGAAACACCATATATTTT.

The J gene is TRBJ1-5, the V gene TRBV23-1; D is undetermined. TRBV23-1 is reported as an ORF; its role is uncertain. This CDR3 has 17 amino acids. The V end was cut by 3 bases, the J end by 0 bases, with 15 bases between. The CDR3 here is CASSHPHHPRSNQPQHF. The CDR3 region has the DNA TGCGCCAGCAGTCATCCACATCATCCCCGTAGCAATCAGCCCCAGCATTTT.